The T cell receptor (beta chain) described here comes from a study of Ad26.COV2.S vaccination and SARS-CoV-2 variants. Study background: The trial was COV1001 and the donor's arm was Ad26.COV2.S. Donor got 5x10^10 or 1x10^11 viral particles of Ad26.COV2.S. Study-wide points: People who got the vaccine had more spike-specific TCR breadth than people who got placebo.

Sequencing used immunoSEQ multiplex PCR; TCRdb keeps in-frame clones, though not all of them. The data contain just over 350,000 clones, about 85% of them singletons. Treatment specified: about 20 received Ad26.COV2.S at low or high dose, single or two shots; several received placebo; per-sample allocation not given. Collection of the samples took place on day 63 after the first injection of vaccine or placebo. Its platform was an Ad26 vector, and its expressed antigen was Wuhan-strain SARS-CoV-2 spike. The CDR3 has 13 amino acids. Trimming removed 6 bases from V and 3 bases from J; junction bases left unmatched: 2. From germline, CDR1 is MNHEY and CDR2 SMNVEV (reference sequence). As concerns this clone: Its antigen remains unidentified.

The rearrangement uses TRBV27 and TRBJ2-7; 10 bases fit TRBD2. The sequence came from a person between 18 and 60 years old who received the Ad26.COV2.S COVID-19 vaccine or a placebo. Sequences were derived from peripheral blood, sampled in a trial of Ad26.COV2.S vaccine versus placebo. In DNA, the CDR3 is TGTGCCAGCAGGCTAGCGGGGGACTACGAGCAGTACTTC. Translating gives CASRLAGDYEQYF.